This T cell receptor (beta chain) came from a study of cytomegalovirus exposure and HLA in healthy donors. The PCR was carried out with 60 Vbeta primers and 13 Jbeta primers. Sequenced by immunoSEQ multiplex PCR; TCRdb stores in-frame clones only, minus some. The data hold under 250,000 clones, with 78% observed a single time. Study-wide points: Follow-up analysis found HLA locus-dependent TCR association rates, highest for DRB1 and lowest for HLA-C.

This clone has only a few counts. Its antigen is unknown. The CDR3 extends over 13 amino acids. Germline CDR1 is SGHNT and CDR2 is YYREEE (reference sequence). The ends were cut back, 4 bases at V and 4 bases at J, with 10 bases in the middle. This TCR was sampled from a boy younger than 18 in good health and CMV-seronegative. The sequenced material came from PBMCs. The rearrangement links TRBV5-4 to TRBJ2-3; no definite D call. CDR3 sequence: CASSAPGPDTQYF. The CDR3 DNA reads as TGTGCCAGCAGCGCACCAGGCCCAGATACGCAGTATTTT.